This T cell receptor (beta chain) is from a study of human CD8 memory T cell subsets. Total CD8+ T cells underwent enrichment via negative magnetic separation. As regards this clonotype: Its specificity is unknown.

Generation of TCR beta libraries used UMI-labeled 5' RACE. TCRdb re-called the 5' RACE reads and gives one entry per CDR3 protein, without DNA. The sample data list around 4,300 distinct CDR3 sequences. Germline V CDR1 and CDR2: MRHNA, SNTAGT. The length of the CDR3 is 13 residues. General study results and limits: Chao1 estimates pointed to stem-like memory T cells having more diversity than precursor exhausted T cells did. Stem-like memory T cells matched precursor exhausted T cells in high diversity, which effector memory cells lacked.

The chain joins TRBV6-4 to TRBJ2-3. The sequenced sample was CD8+ T cells from PBMCs. The receptor's source is a human donor in good health. The CDR3 region is CASSDSDSDTQYF.